This is a list of T cell receptor beta chains from one sample in a study of blood T cell repertoires in COVID-19. Sequencing was performed with immunoSEQ multiplex PCR; in TCRdb, only in-frame clones are kept and a portion is missing. The table has about 64,000 clones, approximately 86% seen once. The sequencing input was peripheral blood. These receptors were taken from a man aged 40-49 years with acute or convalescent COVID-19. Each CDR3 is given with its conserved first and last residue. The order of the fields is J gene, clone size, D gene, V gene, CDR3 DNA, CDR3 protein. A D gene is named only where the DNA matches it firmly. Only part of the rows carry a size: once, few, many, or a class if the clone is expanded.

j_gene: TRBJ1-1
abundance: .
d_gene: .
v_gene: TRBV2
CDR3nt: TGTGCCAGCGAGGGACAATTGAACACTGAAGCTTTCTTT
CDR3aa: CASEGQLNTEAFF

j_gene: TRBJ2-2
abundance: .
d_gene: TRBD2
v_gene: TRBV5-1
CDR3nt: TGCGCCAGCAGCTTGGAGGGACTAGTAGTCACCGGGGAGCTGTTTTTT
CDR3aa: CASSLEGLVVTGELFF

j_gene: TRBJ1-5
abundance: .
d_gene: .
v_gene: TRBV6-6
CDR3nt: TGTGCCAGCAGCCTAGTCAGTTCCAATCAGCCCCAGCATTTT
CDR3aa: CASSLVSSNQPQHF

j_gene: TRBJ1-6
abundance: .
d_gene: .
v_gene: TRBV6-5
CDR3nt: TGTGCCAGCAGTTACCAGTCGGGCAGGGAAGCACCCCTCCACTTT
CDR3aa: CASSYQSGREAPLHF

j_gene: TRBJ1-2
abundance: .
d_gene: TRBD1
v_gene: TRBV2
CDR3nt: TGTGCCAGCAGTAACCGGGACAGGGGAAGGAGTGGCTACACCTTC
CDR3aa: CASSNRDRGRSGYTF

j_gene: TRBJ1-2
abundance: .
d_gene: .
v_gene: TRBV18
CDR3nt: TGTGCCAGCTCACCACCATCATACTATGGCTACACCTTC
CDR3aa: CASSPPSYYGYTF

j_gene: TRBJ2-1
abundance: .
d_gene: TRBD1
v_gene: TRBV25-1
CDR3nt: TGTGCCAGCAGTGACGGACAGGGGTGGAAGGATGAGCAGTTCTTC
CDR3aa: CASSDGQGWKDEQFF

j_gene: TRBJ1-3
abundance: few
d_gene: TRBD1
v_gene: TRBV28
CDR3nt: TGTGCCAGCAGTTTGCAGGGGGCAAACACCATATATTTT
CDR3aa: CASSLQGANTIYF

j_gene: TRBJ2-1
abundance: .
d_gene: .
v_gene: TRBV7-6
CDR3nt: TGTGCCACTGGGGGGTTGACAATACTGAACAATGAGCAGTTCTTC
CDR3aa: CATGGLTILNNEQFF

j_gene: TRBJ1-5
abundance: .
d_gene: .
v_gene: TRBV7-2
CDR3nt: TGTGCCAGCAGCTCCTGGGGGGACGGCCCCGGCCAGCCCCAGCATTTT
CDR3aa: CASSSWGDGPGQPQHF

j_gene: TRBJ1-1
abundance: once
d_gene: .
v_gene: TRBV5-4
CDR3nt: TGTGCCAGCAGCTTGCCATCTCAGGGGTTGTCCACTGAAGCTTTCTTT
CDR3aa: CASSLPSQGLSTEAFF

j_gene: TRBJ2-7
abundance: .
d_gene: .
v_gene: TRBV18
CDR3nt: TGTGCCAGCTCACCACGTAGCACCCGTGGGGAGCAGTACTTC
CDR3aa: CASSPRSTRGEQYF

j_gene: TRBJ2-1
abundance: .
d_gene: .
v_gene: TRBV7-3
CDR3nt: TGTGCCAGCAGCTCCGACCACGGGTCCTACAATGAGCAGTTCTTC
CDR3aa: CASSSDHGSYNEQFF

j_gene: TRBJ2-5
abundance: .
d_gene: TRBD2
v_gene: TRBV6-1
CDR3nt: TGTGCCACCTTAACCAGCGGGGGGGGAGAGACCCAGTACTTC
CDR3aa: CATLTSGGGETQYF

j_gene: TRBJ1-1
abundance: .
d_gene: TRBD1
v_gene: TRBV13
CDR3nt: TGTGCCAGCAGCTCTAACAGGGGGCTCCCTAGGGAAGCTTTCTTT
CDR3aa: CASSSNRGLPREAFF

j_gene: TRBJ1-5
abundance: once
d_gene: .
v_gene: TRBV6-6
CDR3nt: TGTGCCAGCAGTTACCGCCAGGCCGATAGCAATCAGCCCCAGCATTTT
CDR3aa: CASSYRQADSNQPQHF

j_gene: TRBJ2-7
abundance: .
d_gene: .
v_gene: TRBV5-1
CDR3nt: TGCGCCAGCAGCCCACAGGGGGGGAGCTCCTACGAGCAGTACTTC
CDR3aa: CASSPQGGSSYEQYF

j_gene: TRBJ1-6
abundance: .
d_gene: .
v_gene: TRBV5-1
CDR3nt: TGCGCCAGCAGCTTGGCCGCGGGGGCGCAATTGGGATCACCCCTCCACTTT
CDR3aa: CASSLAAGAQLGSPLHF

j_gene: TRBJ2-3
abundance: .
d_gene: TRBD2
v_gene: TRBV11-2
CDR3nt: TGTGCCAGCAGCCCCCAGCGGGGGGGCATAGATACGCAGTATTTT
CDR3aa: CASSPQRGGIDTQYF

j_gene: TRBJ2-1
abundance: .
d_gene: TRBD2
v_gene: TRBV5-5
CDR3nt: TGTGCCAGCAGCTTGGTTAGCGGGGGCCCTAATGAGCAGTTCTTC
CDR3aa: CASSLVSGGPNEQFF

j_gene: TRBJ1-6
abundance: .
d_gene: .
v_gene: TRBV2
CDR3nt: TGTGCCAGCAGTGAATATGAGGGTGGGGATTCACCCCTCCACTTT
CDR3aa: CASSEYEGGDSPLHF

j_gene: TRBJ2-1
abundance: .
d_gene: TRBD1
v_gene: TRBV18
CDR3nt: TGTGCCAGCTCACCACCTAAAGGGGGCCCCGACAATGAGCAGTTCTTC
CDR3aa: CASSPPKGGPDNEQFF

j_gene: TRBJ2-5
abundance: .
d_gene: .
v_gene: TRBV18
CDR3nt: TGTGCCAGCTCACCACCGAGCCTTAGTCTTAAGGAGACCCAGTACTTC
CDR3aa: CASSPPSLSLKETQYF

j_gene: TRBJ1-5
abundance: .
d_gene: .
v_gene: TRBV14
CDR3nt: TGTGCCAGCACTGAGGTAAGAGAAGGGCATTTT
CDR3aa: CASTEVREGHF

j_gene: TRBJ1-2
abundance: few
d_gene: TRBD1
v_gene: TRBV28
CDR3nt: TGTGCCAGCAGCCACCGAATTGCAGGGGGCCCCCAAGAGGGCTACACCTTC
CDR3aa: CASSHRIAGGPQEGYTF

j_gene: TRBJ1-1
abundance: .
d_gene: .
v_gene: TRBV5-1
CDR3nt: TGCGCCAGCAGCTTGGCCAGGGCGAACACTGAAGCTTTCTTT
CDR3aa: CASSLARANTEAFF

j_gene: TRBJ1-2
abundance: .
d_gene: .
v_gene: TRBV19
CDR3nt: TGTGCCAGTAGTATAACGACAGCCGGCTATGGCTACACCTTC
CDR3aa: CASSITTAGYGYTF

j_gene: TRBJ2-7
abundance: .
d_gene: .
v_gene: TRBV9
CDR3nt: TGTGCCAGCAGCGCCCACTACGGGATGGCAGTCTACGAGCAGTACTTC
CDR3aa: CASSAHYGMAVYEQYF

j_gene: TRBJ1-1
abundance: .
d_gene: TRBD1
v_gene: TRBV29-1
CDR3nt: TGCAGCGTTGCCGGGACAGGGGGCGCAGGTGAAGCTTTCTTT
CDR3aa: CSVAGTGGAGEAFF

j_gene: TRBJ1-1
abundance: .
d_gene: .
v_gene: TRBV11-2
CDR3nt: TGTGCCAGCAGCTACACCACAAACACTGAAGCTTTCTTT
CDR3aa: CASSYTTNTEAFF

j_gene: TRBJ2-4
abundance: .
d_gene: TRBD1
v_gene: TRBV6-5
CDR3nt: TGTGCCAGCAGTTACAACAGGGGAACCAAAAACATTCAGTACTTC
CDR3aa: CASSYNRGTKNIQYF

j_gene: TRBJ1-2
abundance: .
d_gene: .
v_gene: TRBV10-2
CDR3nt: TGCGCCAGCCATGAAGGAGGGAACTATGGCTACACCTTC
CDR3aa: CASHEGGNYGYTF

j_gene: TRBJ1-1
abundance: few
d_gene: .
v_gene: TRBV11-3
CDR3nt: TGTGCCAGCAGCCGCAGGGTCGGCCCCGACACTGAAGCTTTCTTT
CDR3aa: CASSRRVGPDTEAFF

j_gene: TRBJ2-3
abundance: once
d_gene: .
v_gene: TRBV11-2
CDR3nt: TGTGCCAGCAGCTTAGGAACCGGGGGGCGGGGGAGCACAGATACGCAGTATTTT
CDR3aa: CASSLGTGGRGSTDTQYF

j_gene: TRBJ1-6
abundance: few
d_gene: .
v_gene: TRBV5-1
CDR3nt: TGCGCCAGCAGCTTCAGGGATGTGGATTCACCCCTCCACTTT
CDR3aa: CASSFRDVDSPLHF

j_gene: TRBJ1-2
abundance: .
d_gene: .
v_gene: TRBV10-2
CDR3nt: TGCGCCAGCAGTGAGTCGCGGATCTATGGCTACACCTTC
CDR3aa: CASSESRIYGYTF

j_gene: TRBJ2-5
abundance: few
d_gene: TRBD2
v_gene: TRBV2
CDR3nt: TGTGCCAGCAGTCCGCCCGGGGGGGAGACCCAGTACTTC
CDR3aa: CASSPPGGETQYF

j_gene: TRBJ1-1
abundance: .
d_gene: .
v_gene: TRBV6-5
CDR3nt: TGTGCCAGCAGTTTATTGGGGGCAAGAGAGGCTTTCTTT
CDR3aa: CASSLLGAREAFF

j_gene: TRBJ1-3
abundance: .
d_gene: .
v_gene: TRBV3-1/TRBV3-2
CDR3nt: TGTGCCAGCAGCCACATTACTCTGGTCTCTGGAAACACCATATATTTT
CDR3aa: CASSHITLVSGNTIYF

j_gene: TRBJ1-4
abundance: few
d_gene: .
v_gene: TRBV4-2
CDR3nt: TGTGCCAGCAGCCAAGAGTCGCAGGCTGGGAGAGAAAAACTGTTTTTT
CDR3aa: CASSQESQAGREKLFF

j_gene: TRBJ1-1
abundance: .
d_gene: TRBD1
v_gene: TRBV14
CDR3nt: TGTGCCAGCAGCCCCCAGGACAGGGGGTGGAACACTGAAGCTTTCTTT
CDR3aa: CASSPQDRGWNTEAFF

j_gene: TRBJ1-3
abundance: .
d_gene: TRBD1
v_gene: TRBV30
CDR3nt: TGTGCCTGGACCGGGGACAGGGGGGCAAACACCATATATTTT
CDR3aa: CAWTGDRGANTIYF

j_gene: TRBJ2-7
abundance: once
d_gene: TRBD1
v_gene: TRBV9
CDR3nt: TGTGCCAGCAGCGTAGACTTGGAGGGGACAGGATACTCCTACGAGCAGTACTTC
CDR3aa: CASSVDLEGTGYSYEQYF

j_gene: TRBJ2-1
abundance: once
d_gene: TRBD1
v_gene: TRBV12-3/TRBV12-4
CDR3nt: TGTGCCAGCAGCGACAGGGGGCGTGAGCAGTTCTTC
CDR3aa: CASSDRGREQFF

j_gene: TRBJ1-1
abundance: few
d_gene: .
v_gene: TRBV23-1
CDR3nt: TGCGCCGCACAGGCCACCCCCCTAGGGGCTGAAGCTTTCTTT
CDR3aa: CAAQATPLGAEAFF

j_gene: TRBJ1-2
abundance: .
d_gene: .
v_gene: TRBV6-5
CDR3nt: TGTGCCAGCAGAACCAGGGACTATGGCTACACCTTC
CDR3aa: CASRTRDYGYTF

j_gene: TRBJ1-6
abundance: .
d_gene: TRBD1
v_gene: TRBV5-1
CDR3nt: TGCGCCAGCAGCTTCGACAGGGGATCACCCCTCCACTTT
CDR3aa: CASSFDRGSPLHF

j_gene: TRBJ1-6
abundance: .
d_gene: TRBD1
v_gene: TRBV4-1
CDR3nt: TGCGCCAGCAGCCAAGGGACAGGGGTTCGTTCACCCCTCCACTTT
CDR3aa: CASSQGTGVRSPLHF

j_gene: TRBJ1-3
abundance: .
d_gene: .
v_gene: TRBV9
CDR3nt: TGTGCCAGCAGCGTAGCCCCGAGCTCTGGAAACACCATATATTTT
CDR3aa: CASSVAPSSGNTIYF